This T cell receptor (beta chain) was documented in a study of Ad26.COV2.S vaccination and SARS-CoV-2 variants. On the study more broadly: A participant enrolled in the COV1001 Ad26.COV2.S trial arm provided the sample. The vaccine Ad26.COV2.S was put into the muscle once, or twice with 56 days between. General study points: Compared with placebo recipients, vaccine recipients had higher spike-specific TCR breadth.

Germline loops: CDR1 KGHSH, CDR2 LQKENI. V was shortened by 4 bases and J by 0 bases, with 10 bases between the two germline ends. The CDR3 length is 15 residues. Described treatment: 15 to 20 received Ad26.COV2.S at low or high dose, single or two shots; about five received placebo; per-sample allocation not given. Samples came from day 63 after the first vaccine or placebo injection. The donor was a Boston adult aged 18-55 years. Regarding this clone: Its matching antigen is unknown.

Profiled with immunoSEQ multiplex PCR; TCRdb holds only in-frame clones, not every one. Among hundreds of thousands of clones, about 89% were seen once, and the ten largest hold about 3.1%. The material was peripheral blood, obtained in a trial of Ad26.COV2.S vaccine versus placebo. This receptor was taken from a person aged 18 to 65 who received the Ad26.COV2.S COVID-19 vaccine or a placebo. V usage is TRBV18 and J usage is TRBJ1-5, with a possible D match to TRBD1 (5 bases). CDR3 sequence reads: CASSRGRDSNQPQHF. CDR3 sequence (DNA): TGTGCCAGCTCACGAGGCAGGGATAGCAATCAGCCCCAGCATTTT.